This TCR beta chain was captured by sequencing in a study of cytomegalovirus exposure and HLA in healthy donors (dated by TCRdb to 2016 to 2017). At the level of the whole study: An earlier analysis of about 560 of the donors reported 276 Gb of sequence data and 95 million to 130 million unique TCR beta sequences obtained from around 180 million T cells. Four to six DR-DQ haplotypes were handled as single units for association and clustering, since linkage in the cohort was strong. An early release covering 550 to 700 HLA-typed donors comprised about 300 gigabases of sequencing data and 65 million to 100 million unique TCR sequences. High-throughput TCR immunosequencing, statistical association of individual TCRs with disease status, and machine learning were combined to predict cytomegalovirus infection status. In addition to the first cohort of around 670 subjects, a separate validation cohort of 120 different subjects was used. In a later analysis, previously published TCR beta repertoires from several hundred donors were re-analyzed and high-resolution HLA genotyping was added so that TCR occurrence patterns could be studied. To decide whether each TCR beta V gene segment behaved as functional or pseudogenic, an earlier analysis of approximately 620 of the donors relied on high-throughput TCR beta sequencing. The study used immunosequencing to profile the T cell repertoires of approximately 640 subjects and linked those repertoires to cytomegalovirus serostatus. The later analysis used no new phenotypic data to find candidate immune exposures, relying instead on TCR beta sequences and their occurrence across donors. The number of donors typed differed by locus, with about 629-630 for A, B, C, DRB1 and DQB1, more than 500 for DQA1, some 570 for DPA1, and 450 to 480 for DPB1. Every discovery cohort repertoire had been produced on one sequencing platform. HLA typing covered class I and class II loci at four-digit resolution. The study aimed to test whether signatures of past pathogen exposure could be identified by cataloging public T cell receptors. The genetic ancestry cluster associated with self-reported Caucasian donors included about four fifths of the roughly 410 genotyped donors. Donor age, sex, ethnicity and CMV serostatus were compiled alongside the repertoire data. In a later genetic analysis, genome-wide SNP genotypes for about three fifths of the roughly 670 donors were used, and that subset was treated as a discovery cohort. Among a few hundred genotyped donors of the cohort, an average of approximately 240,000 unique TCR beta nucleotide sequences were sequenced per donor, roughly a sixth of them non-productive. Results the study describes overall, beyond this receptor: HLA typing was unavailable for some donors at each locus, so association tests used only the typed subset. Immune exposure information for the cohort was limited to CMV serostatus. A further reported finding was that TCR beta sequences accurately predicted the HLA-A and HLA-B alleles for most subjects in the first cohort. Linkage disequilibrium might explain the correlated functional status among segregating V segments, but an unknown experimental factor could not be excluded. While some public TCRs were present in many individuals, most TCR sequences turned up only very rarely across donors. The earlier analysis of 450 to 700 of the donors excluded around 17 rarely observed V segments, including chromosome 9 orphons, because counts were too low. In the study, approximately 150 TCR beta chains were listed as associated with cytomegalovirus. It was suggested by the authors that the approach could potentially be generalized to other disease states and immunological phenotypes. This cohort had only TCR beta chains sequenced, and the lack of alpha or paired-chain data limited which features could be detected. In vitro tests confirmed that a few of the cytomegalovirus-associated TCR beta chains recognize cytomegalovirus antigens. According to a later genetic analysis, donors in an Asian-associated ancestry cluster had fewer N-insertions in productive TCRs than the approximately 610-donor mean. Because the 87-base-pair reads could not distinguish some IMGT-functional V segments, including TRBV6-2 and TRBV6-3, those segments were excluded. In a later analysis, several top co-occurrence clusters were reported to appear linked to parvovirus B19, influenza, CMV and Epstein-Barr virus. Broadly in line with IMGT annotations, most TCR beta V segments showed up in productive rearrangements about 87% or about 30% of the time in an earlier analysis of 450 to 750 of the donors. A later analysis associated around 16,000 TCR beta sequences with specific HLA alleles at a false discovery rate of 0.05. A group of highly shared sequence variants was considered likely to be a technical artifact of the sequencing pipeline. Presence/absence analyses assumed roughly uniform sequencing depth across donors, an assumption that may not hold. A later analysis found that TCR association rates varied across HLA loci, with DRB1 alleles showing the most associated TCRs and HLA-C alleles the fewest. When HLA alleles, especially DR and DQ, strongly co-occurred, TCR associations were difficult to assign to individual alleles. In both the original and validation cohorts, the classifier was reported to diagnose cytomegalovirus status with high specificity and sensitivity. V-gene and J-gene trimming of TCR beta chains was associated with a missense DCLRE1C variant in a later genetic analysis, and the association was replicated in an independent cohort. In a later analysis, most CMV-associated TCR beta chains were found to appear HLA-restricted, with HLA associations seemingly driven largely by CMV exposure. A later analysis found that HLA-associated TCR beta chains were more clonally expanded and had lower generation probabilities than equally common non-associated chains.

V was cut back by 3 bases and J by 2 bases, leaving a gap of 13 bases between them. From the germline V gene, CDR1 is SGDLS and CDR2 is YYNGEE. From its cysteine to its phenylalanine, the CDR3 spans 15 amino acids. CDR3 DNA only is kept here, 45 bases in frame from base 1. In total, over 600 healthy bone marrow donors made up the cohort. Cohort members were all nominally healthy when sampled, although unrecorded immune exposures were likely present. The donor tested CMV seropositive and was one of the 289 seropositive cohort members. Each donor provided a peripheral blood sample, and peripheral blood mononuclear cells were used for TCR beta sequencing. Genomic DNA was extracted from the blood cell samples with the Qiagen DNeasy Blood Extraction Kit. This clone showed up just once. Its cognate antigen has yet to be identified. The record has no base qualities; no much larger clone is one base away. The library was prepared using the immunoSEQ multiplex PCR assay. For the multiplex PCR, a mixture combining 60 forward primers for TCR Vbeta segments and 13 reverse primers for TCR Jbeta segments was used. The CDR3 region of rearranged TCR beta genes was amplified from genomic DNA with a multiplex PCR assay. On the Illumina HiSeq System, the amplified TCR beta libraries were sequenced as 87-base-pair reads. In the source study's methods: Across the 640 or so repertoires, a later analysis counted tens of millions of unique TCR beta chains, roughly 11 million of which were shared by at least two donors. Raw reads were error-corrected and collapsed into unique sequences by a nearest-neighbor algorithm in which closely related sequences were merged to remove PCR and sequencing errors. V, D and J gene segments were assigned by aligning CDR3 sequences to IMGT reference sequences. For a sequence to be retained, a match of at least six nucleotides to both a V gene segment and a J gene segment was required. A rearrangement was called productive if the CDR3 had no stop codons and remained in frame with V and J, and every other rearrangement was called non-productive. CDR3 was defined by IMGT convention, running from the second conserved V-encoded cysteine to the conserved J-encoded phenylalanine. In an earlier analysis of more than 550 of the donors, sequences lacking an unambiguous match to a single V gene segment were excluded. In an earlier analysis of 587 of the donors, a V segment was called functional when productive rearrangements were above 56.7%, and segregating when the standard deviation between donors exceeded 5%. To diagnose cytomegalovirus status from the catalog of TCR beta chain sequences, a statistical classification framework was built. In a later analysis, TCR nucleotide sequences were compared against IMGT/GENE-DB human TR gene sequences so that V and J genes could be assigned. Using the TCRdist pipeline, a later analysis assigned CDR3 sequences along with most-parsimonious VDJ recombination scenarios. In a later analysis, each TCR beta chain was defined by its CDR3 amino acid sequence together with its V-gene family, and reads without a unique V-gene family were excluded. To address suspected cross-contamination and a sequencing artifact, a later analysis removed around 600 highly shared, low-generation-probability nucleotide sequences. In a later analysis, a clonal expansion index for each public chain was calculated from normalized within-repertoire ranks of inferred template counts. In a later analysis, generation probabilities were computed with a VDJ recombination model fitted to out-of-frame rearrangements, and the resulting probabilities were checked against IGoR. A later analysis scored TCR-TCR, TCR-HLA and TCR-CMV co-occurrence with hypergeometric tests, applying a repertoire-size bias correction to TCR pairs. A later analysis estimated false discovery rates by permuting HLA or CMV assignments 20 times. In a later analysis, co-occurring TCRs were grouped with DBSCAN, and TCRdist sequence similarity was added when clustering was performed within HLA-allele-positive subsets. For co-occurrence clustering, repertoires with fewer than 30,000 or more than 120,000 public chains were excluded, along with several repertoires with anomalous nucleotide sharing. This is the immuneACCESS table as TCRdb keeps it, with only in-frame sequences that have V and J called. A part of the clones is gone; compared with another copy, unresolved V genes explain less than half, and the rest is unexplained. V and J calls and clone size are given by that table; D and trimming were obtained from the DNA. For this sample there are 70,000 to 95,000 clones; 60% to 85% appear just once. Clones ranked in the top ten supply around 5% of the sample.

Sequences were obtained from PBMCs. This clonotype originated in a man aged 25 to 45 in good health and CMV-seropositive. This receptor chain uses TRBV9 and TRBJ2-3; TRBD2 could be the D gene, as 7 bases match. The DNA reads TGTGCCAGCAGCGCCCGGGGGGCAGACACAGATACGCAGTATTTT. This yields the protein CASSARGADTDTQYF.